This TCR beta chain was documented in a study of shared clonotypes between healthy human individuals. About the research overall: Researchers assigned three CD4 naive, three CD4 memory, two CD8 naive and one CD8 memory plate to each donor. Study results and caveats: Richness estimates generally favored naive over memory subsets. Clonotype sharing across several donors was observed for about 4.8% of naive CD4 clonotypes. Specimens sampled were limited to blood, with tissue repertoires likely differing.

CD45RO-negative, CCR7-positively selected cells formed the naive CD8 fraction, excluding terminally differentiated effector memory CD45RA+ cells. Regarding this clone: Its antigen remains unknown.

Profiling relied on immunoSEQ multiplex PCR, and the TCRdb table lists in-frame clones only, not all of them. Of 1.5 million to 2.5 million clones listed, roughly 95% are singletons. Germline trimming cut 1 base from V and 1 base from J; bases unmatched to any gene: 10. This CDR3 is built from 18 residues. CDR1 LGHNA and CDR2 YNFKEQ come from the germline V gene. Sequencing input: naive CD8+ T cells sorted from blood. This sequence joins TRBV4-2 and TRBJ2-1, with 7 bases that match TRBD2. This sequence originates from a man in his late teens or twenties in good health. For the CDR3, the DNA is TGTGCCAGCAGCCAAGTACCTTCATGGCGGGAGTCCTACAATGAGCAGTTCTTC. Its protein is CASSQVPSWRESYNEQFF.